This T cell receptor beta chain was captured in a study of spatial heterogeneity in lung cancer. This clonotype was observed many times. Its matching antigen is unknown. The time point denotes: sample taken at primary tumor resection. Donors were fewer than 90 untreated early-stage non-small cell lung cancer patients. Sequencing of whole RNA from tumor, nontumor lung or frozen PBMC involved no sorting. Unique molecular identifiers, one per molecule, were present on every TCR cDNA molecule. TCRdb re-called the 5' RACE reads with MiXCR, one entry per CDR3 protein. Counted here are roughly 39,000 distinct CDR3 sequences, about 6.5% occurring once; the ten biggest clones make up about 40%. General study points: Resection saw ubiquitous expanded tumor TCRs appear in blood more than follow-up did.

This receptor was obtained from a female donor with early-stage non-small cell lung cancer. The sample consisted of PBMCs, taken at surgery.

CDR3 sequence: CASTLDRARSYEQYF. DNA for the CDR3: TGTGCCAGCACCCTGGACAGGGCGAGGTCCTACGAGCAGTACTTC. The chain is built from TRBV7-2 and TRBJ2-7; 8 bases agree with TRBD1. Per the germline V gene, CDR1 is SGHTA and CDR2 is FQGNSA. This CDR3 spans 15 amino acids. Unmatched junction bases numbered 9, after V lost 7 bases and J lost 1 base.